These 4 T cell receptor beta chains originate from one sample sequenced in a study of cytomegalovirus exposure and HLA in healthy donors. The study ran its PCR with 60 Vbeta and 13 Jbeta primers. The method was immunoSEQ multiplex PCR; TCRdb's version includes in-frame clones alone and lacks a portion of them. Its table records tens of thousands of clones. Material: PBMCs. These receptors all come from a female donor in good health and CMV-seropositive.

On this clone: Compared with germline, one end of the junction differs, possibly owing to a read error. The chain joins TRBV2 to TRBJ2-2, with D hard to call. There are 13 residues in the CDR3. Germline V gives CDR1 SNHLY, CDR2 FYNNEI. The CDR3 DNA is TGTGCCAGCAGAGAAGGGCCCACCGGGGAGCTGTTTTTT. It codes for CASREGPTGELFF.

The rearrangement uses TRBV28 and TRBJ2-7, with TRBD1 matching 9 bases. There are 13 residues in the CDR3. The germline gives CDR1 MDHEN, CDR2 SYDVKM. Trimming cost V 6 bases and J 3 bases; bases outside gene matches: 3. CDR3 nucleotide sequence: TGTGCCAGCAGGGGACAGGGTCTCTACGAGCAGTACTTC. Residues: CASRGQGLYEQYF.

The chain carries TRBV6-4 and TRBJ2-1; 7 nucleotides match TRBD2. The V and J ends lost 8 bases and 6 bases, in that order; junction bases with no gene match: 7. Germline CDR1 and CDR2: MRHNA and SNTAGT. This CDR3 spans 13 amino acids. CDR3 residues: CASGRGWGNEQFF. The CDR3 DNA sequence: TGTGCCAGCGGGAGGGGTTGGGGCAATGAGCAGTTCTTC.

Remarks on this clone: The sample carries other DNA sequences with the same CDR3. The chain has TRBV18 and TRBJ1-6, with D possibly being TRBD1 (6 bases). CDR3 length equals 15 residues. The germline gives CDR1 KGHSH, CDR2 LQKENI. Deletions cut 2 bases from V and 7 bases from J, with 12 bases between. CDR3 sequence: CASSPSNRENSPLHF. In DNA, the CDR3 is TGTGCCAGCTCACCATCCAACAGGGAGAATTCACCCCTCCACTTT.